This TCR beta chain comes out of a study of shared clonotypes between healthy human individuals. Using immunoSEQ multiplex PCR, the repertoire was profiled, and TCRdb retains in-frame clones only, with some absent. Here the sample spans fewer than 3 million clones, less than 95% being singletons. The CDR3 consists of 13 residues. Germline V gene sequence: CDR1 GTSNPN, CDR2 SVGIG (reference sequence). The ends lost 4 bases at V and 2 bases at J; junction bases unmatched: 1. The sequenced sample consisted of naive CD4+ T cells from PBMCs. Subset reported: CD45RA+ positively selected. The gene calls are TRBV30 and TRBJ2-1; 8 bases fit TRBD2. The clonotype was recovered from a man aged 18 to 30 in good health. Some clones in this sample may be carry-over from other donors' samples. Here the CDR3 reads CAWTGLAYNEQFF. CDR3 sequence (DNA): TGTGCCTGGACGGGACTAGCCTACAATGAGCAGTTCTTC.